One and the same sample provided the 30 T cell receptor beta chains below, sequenced in a study of identical twins. In TCRdb, the 5' RACE reads were re-called with MiXCR into one record per CDR3 protein. Of some 330,000 distinct CDR3 sequences in the sample, roughly 10% were seen once. Sequenced input: naive T cells sorted from blood. These receptors came from a woman between 45 and 65 years old in good health.

The chain joins TRBV5-1 to TRBJ1-2, with 7 bases lining up with TRBD1. J was trimmed by 1 base and V by 5 bases; bases with no gene match: 5. The CDR3 contains 14 residues. The germline gives CDR1 SGHRS, CDR2 YFSETQ. The CDR3 DNA reads TGCGCCAGCAGAACAACAGGGGATAACTATGGCTACACCTTC. Translated: CASRTTGDNYGYTF.

The chain is built from TRBV10-3 and TRBJ2-1, with D possibly being TRBD1 (6 bases). CDR1 is ENHRY, CDR2 SYGVKD, per germline. CDR3 length equals 12 residues. V was pared by 8 bases and J by 6 bases, with 11 bases between. As DNA, the CDR3 is TGTGCCATCGGACAGTTCGCCAATGAGCAGTTCTTC. Translation gives CAIGQFANEQFF.

V is TRBV5-4 and J is TRBJ2-1, with a tentative D call TRBD2 (6 bases). The ends were cut back, 4 bases at V and 8 bases at J, with 13 bases in the middle. This CDR3 is 13 amino acids long. Germline values: CDR1 SGHNT, CDR2 YYREEE (reference sequence). The CDR3: CASSRTISDEQFF. DNA for the CDR3: TGTGCCAGCAGCCGGACTATCAGCGATGAGCAGTTCTTC.

Ten or more counts support this clonotype. Here the CDR3 reads CATSDFRGSADTQYF. The CDR3 nucleotides are TGTGCCACCAGTGATTTCAGGGGGAGCGCAGATACGCAGTATTTT. The chain is built from TRBV24-1 and TRBJ2-3, with TRBD1 identical over 7 bases. Per germline, CDR1 KGHDR and CDR2 SFDVKD. This CDR3 contains 15 residues. The J segment lost 4 bases and the V segment lost 1 base, leaving 4 bases of the junction unmatched.

The chain carries TRBV20-1 and TRBJ2-1, with unresolved D. The CDR3 is 14 residues long. Germline CDR1 reads DFQATT; CDR2 reads SNEGSKA (reference sequence). V was pared by 3 bases and J by 0 bases, with 9 bases between. The CDR3, as DNA: TGCAGTGCTAGGGCGATTAGCTCCTACAATGAGCAGTTCTTC. This translates into CSARAISSYNEQFF.

The genes are TRBV5-1 and TRBJ2-5; D unclear. This CDR3 has 14 residues. Trimming pared 2 bases from V and 3 bases from J, leaving 11 bases between. Germline V lookup: CDR1 SGHRS, CDR2 YFSETQ. In DNA, the CDR3 is TGCGCCAGCAGCTTTGGACCAGTTGAAGAGACCCAGTACTTC. This encodes CASSFGPVEETQYF.

This chain joins TRBV12-3 or TRBV12-4 and TRBJ1-4, with D unresolved. V lost 5 bases and J 3 bases, leaving 10 bases between the germline ends. The CDR3 has 14 amino acids. The CDR3 sequence: CASSVRRSNEKLFF. CDR3 in DNA: TGTGCCAGCAGTGTAAGACGTTCTAATGAAAAACTGTTTTTT.

The V call is TRBV4-1, the J call TRBJ1-2, with a possible D match to TRBD1 (5 bases). This CDR3 has 13 amino acids. The germline V gene has CDR1 MGHRA and CDR2 YSYEKL. V was cut by 3 bases and J by 8 bases, with 13 bases left in between. The CDR3 sequence: CASSQDPQDGYTF. In DNA, the CDR3 is TGCGCCAGCAGCCAGGATCCACAGGACGGCTACACCTTC.

This clonotype has just a few counts. The chain recombines TRBV5-1 with TRBJ2-1, with TRBD2 identical over 13 bases. The CDR3 is made up of 17 amino acids. Trimming cost V 0 bases and J 7 bases; bases outside gene matches: 7. In germline, CDR1 is SGHRS, CDR2 YFSETQ. The CDR3 protein is CASSLDRGLAGANEQFF. DNA for the CDR3: TGCGCCAGCAGCTTGGATCGCGGACTAGCGGGAGCGAATGAGCAGTTCTTC. The variable domain in full, completed from reference TRBV5-1 and TRBJ2-1, reads KAGVTQTPRYLIKTRGQQVTLSCSPISGHRSVSWYQQTPGQGLQFLFEYFSETQRNKGNFPGRFSGRQFSNSRSEMNVSTLELGDSALYLCASSLDRGLAGANEQFFGPGTRLTVL.

The rearrangement joins TRBV27 to TRBJ2-1; TRBD2 aligns across 9 bases. The CDR3 totals 15 residues. V lost 1 base and J lost 5; bases outside the gene matches: 3. Per germline, CDR1 MNHEY and CDR2 SMNVEV (reference sequence). The CDR3 DNA sequence: TGTGCCAGCAGTTTATGGGTAGCGGGAGACAATGAGCAGTTCTTC. It encodes CASSLWVAGDNEQFF.

The genes are TRBV20-1 and TRBJ1-1; D is perhaps TRBD1 (5 bases). Germline CDR1 is DFQATT and CDR2 is SNEGSKA (reference sequence). The CDR3 is made up of 13 amino acids. The V gene lost 1 base and the J gene lost 4 bases, with 10 bases spanning the gap. The CDR3 sequence: CSARGDGGTEAFF. The CDR3 nucleotides are TGCAGTGCTAGAGGGGACGGGGGCACTGAAGCTTTCTTT.

This clonotype was observed a handful of times. The CDR3 DNA reads TGCGCCAGCAGCCAACTACAGGGGTCTTCCAATGAGCAGTTCTTC. Amino acid sequence: CASSQLQGSSNEQFF. V gene TRBV4-1 combines with J gene TRBJ2-1; the match to TRBD1 covers 7 bases. The germline gives CDR1 MGHRA, CDR2 YSYEKL. With V trimmed by 2 bases and J by 6 bases, 7 bases remained unmatched. This CDR3 has 15 residues.

The chain couples TRBV2 to TRBJ2-5; D is undetermined. Between the trimmed V and J ends, which lost 8 bases and 1 base, there was a span of 14 bases. Per the germline V gene, CDR1 is SNHLY and CDR2 is FYNNEI. The CDR3 runs to 14 residues. The CDR3 loop reads CASGLMGIQETQYF. The CDR3 DNA reads as TGTGCCAGCGGATTGATGGGGATCCAAGAGACCCAGTACTTC. Filled out from reference TRBV2 and TRBJ2-5, the complete variable domain reads EPEVTQTPSHQVTQMGQEVILRCVPISNHLYFYWYRQILGQKVEFLVSFYNNEISEKSEIFDDQFSVERPDGSNFTLKIRSTKLEDSAMYFCASGLMGIQETQYFGPGTRLLVL.

This clonotype was detected only a few times. The CDR3 DNA reads as TGCAGTGCTAGAGATAGCGGGAGGGCCATGGATCGACGGACGGAGACCCAGTACTTC. This gives the protein CSARDSGRAMDRRTETQYF. This chain joins TRBV20-1 and TRBJ2-5, with TRBD2 matching over 11 bases. Germline CDR1 reads DFQATT; CDR2 reads SNEGSKA (reference sequence). The CDR3 contains 19 residues. Germline trimming cut 0 bases from V and 5 bases from J; bases unmatched to any gene: 17.

This clonotype was seen repeatedly, ten times or more. The V and J genes are TRBV6-5 and TRBJ1-3; D is perhaps TRBD1 (5 bases). Trimming cost V 7 bases and J 4 bases, with 17 bases left between them. In germline, CDR1 is MNHEY, CDR2 SVGAGI. CDR3 length: 15 amino acids. The CDR3 here is CASIQTATAGNTIYF. The CDR3 nucleotides are TGTGCCAGCATCCAGACAGCAACAGCCGGAAACACCATATATTTT.

This clonotype was recorded at least ten times. The chain employs TRBV7-6 and TRBJ2-1; possible D gene TRBD2, 6 bases. V gave up 4 bases and J gave up 0 bases, with 10 bases separating them. Germline-derived CDR1 and CDR2 are SGHVS and FNYEAQ. This CDR3 has 15 amino acids. The CDR3 is CASSSLADSYNEQFF. As DNA, the CDR3 is TGTGCCAGCAGCTCCTTAGCGGACTCCTACAATGAGCAGTTCTTC.

This clonotype was counted at least ten times. CDR3 protein: CSVGPWEDSDEQFF. DNA for the CDR3: TGCAGCGTTGGTCCGTGGGAGGATTCCGATGAGCAGTTCTTC. This chain links TRBV29-1 with TRBJ2-1, with D maybe TRBD2 (6 bases). Germline V gives CDR1 SQVTM, CDR2 ANQGSEA. The CDR3 length is 14 residues. The V end lost 4 bases, the J end lost 8 bases, and 18 bases lay between the germline ends.

This clonotype was counted many times. The rearrangement links TRBV11-2 to TRBJ1-4; no reliable D call. With 1 base removed from V and 10 bases from J, the gap between germline ends came to 16 bases. The germline V gene has CDR1 SGHAT and CDR2 FQNNGV. CDR3 length: 15 amino acids. CDR3 DNA sequence: TGTGCCAGCAGCTTAGTCGGCGGTCCTAAGGGAAAACTGTTTTTT. Protein sequence: CASSLVGGPKGKLFF.

The rearrangement uses TRBV15 and TRBJ2-1; the D is unclear. This CDR3 spans 14 amino acids. The V and J ends lost 1 base and 6 bases respectively, with 10 bases between them. The germline V gene encodes CDR1 LNHNV and CDR2 YYDKDF (reference sequence). The CDR3 DNA sequence: TGTGCCACCAGCAGAGGGGTGACTGTCAATGAGCAGTTCTTC. It is translated as CATSRGVTVNEQFF.

The table lists this clonotype with a few counts. V gene TRBV10-3 combines with J gene TRBJ1-2; D is possibly TRBD1 (6 bases). The CDR3 length is 14 residues. Trimming pared 7 bases from V and 4 bases from J, leaving 16 bases between. CDR1 and CDR2 from the germline V gene are ENHRY and SYGVKD. The CDR3 DNA sequence: TGTGCCATCAATTTGGGACAAAGCTCCTATGGCTACACCTTC. Translated, it gives CAINLGQSSYGYTF.

Notes on this clonotype: At one of its ends the junction is not consistent with the germline gene, which may arise from a read error. The V gene is TRBV28, the J gene TRBJ2-7; no definite D call. CDR1 is MDHEN, CDR2 SYDVKM, per germline. This CDR3 has 14 amino acids. As DNA, the CDR3 is TGTGCCAGAAGTTTAAGCCAGAGCTCCTACGAGCAGTACTTC. Protein: CARSLSQSSYEQYF.

A few counts support this clonotype. The chain is built from TRBV7-9 and TRBJ2-1, with TRBD2 as a possible D gene (6 bases). The CDR3 spans 12 residues. Per germline, CDR1 SEHNR and CDR2 FQNEAQ (reference sequence). V lost 0 bases to trimming and J lost 13 bases, with 10 bases between them. CDR3 sequence (DNA): TGTGCCAGCAGCTTAGCTTGGACTAAACAGTTCTTC. Its protein is CASSLAWTKQFF.

This clonotype came up a few times. The chain couples TRBV11-2 to TRBJ1-4; D remains unclear. Germline CDR1 and CDR2: SGHAT and FQNNGV. CDR3 length equals 12 residues. Deletions cut 1 base from V and 11 bases from J, with 8 bases between. This CDR3 reads CASSLVQGKLFF. The CDR3 DNA reads TGTGCCAGCAGCTTAGTGCAAGGGAAACTGTTTTTT.

CDR3 DNA: TGTGCGATCTCGGAGACATCTAGCACAGATACGCAGTATTTT. Translated: CAISETSSTDTQYF. V usage is TRBV19 and J usage is TRBJ2-3, with D unresolved. The V gene's germline CDR1 is LNHDA and CDR2 SQIVND (reference sequence). This CDR3 is built from 14 residues.

This chain links TRBV5-1 with TRBJ2-3; D possibly corresponds to TRBD1 (5 bases). Germline CDR1 reads SGHRS; CDR2 reads YFSETQ. The germline V and J ends were trimmed by 7 bases and 2 bases, with 17 bases remaining between them. The CDR3 is made up of 15 amino acids. As DNA, the CDR3 is TGCGCCAGCTGGAAGGACACTTCCTCCACAGATACGCAGTATTTT. Amino acids: CASWKDTSSTDTQYF.

V is TRBV12-3 or TRBV12-4 and J is TRBJ2-1; tentative D call: TRBD2 (6 bases). The CDR3 is made up of 12 amino acids. V lost 5 bases to trimming and J lost 12 bases, with 14 bases between them. The CDR3 reads CASSTNRAGQFF. The DNA for the CDR3 is TGTGCCAGCAGTACTAACAGAGCGGGGCAGTTCTTC.

The chain carries TRBV6-5 and TRBJ2-7; 8 bases align to TRBD1. The CDR3 has 14 amino acids. CDR1 is MNHEY and CDR2 is SVGAGI in the germline V gene. The V segment lost 5 bases and the J segment 3 bases; nucleotides outside the gene matches: 6. The chain's CDR3 is CASSTYTGGYEQYF. The CDR3 DNA sequence: TGTGCCAGCAGTACCTATACAGGGGGCTACGAGCAGTACTTC.

This clonotype was detected only a few times. The V call is TRBV11-3, the J call TRBJ2-3; 7 positions agree with TRBD2. Germline loops: CDR1 SGHNT, CDR2 YENEEA. The CDR3 has 16 amino acids. Losses at the gene ends were 1 base for V and 2 bases for J; bases not matched to a gene: 6. In DNA, the CDR3 is TGTGCCAGCAGCTTAGGGGCTAGCGGTTTCACAGATACGCAGTATTTT. Its protein is CASSLGASGFTDTQYF.

The rearrangement joins TRBV20-1 to TRBJ1-2; 9 nucleotides match TRBD1. Looked up from germline, CDR1 is DFQATT and CDR2 is SNEGSKA (reference sequence). V lost 6 bases, J lost 0 bases, and 11 bases stayed unmatched. There are 16 residues in the CDR3. The CDR3 sequence: CSASPGQGGPNYGYTF. CDR3 nucleotide sequence: TGCAGTGCATCACCGGGACAGGGAGGTCCTAACTATGGCTACACCTTC.

The chain joins TRBV4-1 to TRBJ1-4; D is unresolved. V was trimmed by 2 bases and J by 5 bases, leaving 6 bases between them. Germline V gives CDR1 MGHRA, CDR2 YSYEKL. There are 13 residues in the CDR3. This chain's CDR3 is CASSQWRNEKLFF. Here the CDR3 DNA reads TGCGCCAGCAGCCAATGGCGGAATGAAAAACTGTTTTTT.